This T cell receptor beta chain was retrieved from a study of T cell repertoires in cytomegalovirus infection (dated by TCRdb to between 2019 and 2020). Regarding the research as a whole: Donor HLA type was relevant to the analysis, because carriage of CMV infection together with the matching HLA type was indicated by public TCR beta signatures.

At least ten counts were recorded for this clonotype. The antigen it binds to is not known. No much larger clone is present one base from it, and per-base qualities are unavailable. Study-wide conclusions, independent of this receptor: The ex vivo response was dominated by HLA-C-restricted CMV-specific TCR beta clonotypes, which also provided the single most frequent clonotype in two of eight donors. Carriers of CMV infection plus the relevant HLA type were discriminated by the cumulative frequency of public TCR beta family members in the study cohort and in an independent 352-donor cohort.

Per the germline V gene (reference sequence), MNHEY is the CDR1 and SMNVEV is the CDR2. The CDR3 runs 15 residues from the cysteine to the phenylalanine. Of all the DNA, just the CDR3 is kept, 45 bases in frame from base 1. V loses 5 bases at its end and J loses 5 bases; junction bases beyond the gene matches: 5. TCRdb names Illumina HiSeq 1500 as the instrument used. TCRdb took the public reads, trimmed them with fastp at Q25, ran MiXCR for clone calling and kept in-frame beta chains. Rows are unified per CDR3 protein, each entry keeping the most common DNA and genes. This sample gives some 180,000 distinct CDR3 sequences in total; 9.5% of them show up just once. The top ten clones comprise about 4.2% of the sample.

The chain couples TRBV27 to TRBJ1-6; 8 junctional bases match TRBD1. The sequence was collected from a human donor in good health (CMV status not recorded). Some clones in this sample may be carry-over from other donors' samples. What was sequenced was PBMCs. The DNA sequence is given as TGTGCCAGCAGTCTAGACAGGGGAGATAATTCACCCCTCCACTTT. The resulting protein is CASSLDRGDNSPLHF.